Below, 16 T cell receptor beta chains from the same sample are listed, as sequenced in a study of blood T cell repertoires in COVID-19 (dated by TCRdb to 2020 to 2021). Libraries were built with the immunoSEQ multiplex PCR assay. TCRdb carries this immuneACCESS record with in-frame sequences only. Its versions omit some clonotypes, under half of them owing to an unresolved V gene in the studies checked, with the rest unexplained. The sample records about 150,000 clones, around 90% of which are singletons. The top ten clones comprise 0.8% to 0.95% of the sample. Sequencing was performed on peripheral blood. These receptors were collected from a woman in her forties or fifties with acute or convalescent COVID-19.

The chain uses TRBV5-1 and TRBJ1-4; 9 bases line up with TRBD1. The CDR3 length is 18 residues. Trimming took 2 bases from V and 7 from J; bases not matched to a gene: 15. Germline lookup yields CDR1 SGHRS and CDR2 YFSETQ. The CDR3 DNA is TGCGCCAGCAGCTTATCCGGGACAGGGAGGGGAAGTAGTGAAAAACTGTTTTTT. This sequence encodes CASSLSGTGRGSSEKLFF.

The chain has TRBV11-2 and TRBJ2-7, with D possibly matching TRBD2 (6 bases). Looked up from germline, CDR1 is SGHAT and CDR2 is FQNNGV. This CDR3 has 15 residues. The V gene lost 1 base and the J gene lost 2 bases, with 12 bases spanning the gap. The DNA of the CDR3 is TGTGCCAGCAGCTTAGGATTCGGGGGTGCCTACGAGCAGTACTTC. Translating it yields CASSLGFGGAYEQYF. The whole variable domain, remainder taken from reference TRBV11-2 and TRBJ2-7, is EAGVAQSPRYKIIEKRQSVAFWCNPISGHATLYWYQQILGQGPKLLIQFQNNGVVDDSQLPKDRFSAERLKGVDSTLKIQPAKLEDSAVYLCASSLGFGGAYEQYFGPGTRLTVT.

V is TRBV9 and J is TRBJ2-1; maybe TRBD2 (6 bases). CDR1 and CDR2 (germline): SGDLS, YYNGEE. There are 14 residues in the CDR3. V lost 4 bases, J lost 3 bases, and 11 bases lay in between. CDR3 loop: CASSPWDFYNEQFF. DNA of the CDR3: TGTGCCAGCAGCCCCTGGGACTTCTACAATGAGCAGTTCTTC.

This CDR3 reads CASSQEGGSKEEPQHF. CDR3 bases: TGTGCCAGCAGCCAAGAGGGTGGCAGTAAGGAGGAGCCCCAGCATTTT. The chain is built from TRBV4-2 and TRBJ1-5; D uncertain. The CDR3 runs to 16 residues. Trimming shortened V by 0 bases and J by 8 bases, and 17 bases separated the two germline ends. Germline V gene sequence: CDR1 LGHNA, CDR2 YNFKEQ.

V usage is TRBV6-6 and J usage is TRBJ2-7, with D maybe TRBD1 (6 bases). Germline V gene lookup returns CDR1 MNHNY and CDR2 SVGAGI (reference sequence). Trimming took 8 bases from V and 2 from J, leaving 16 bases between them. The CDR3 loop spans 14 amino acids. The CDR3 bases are TGTGCCAGCCATCGAGGACAGTTTACCTACGAGCAGTACTTC. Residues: CASHRGQFTYEQYF.

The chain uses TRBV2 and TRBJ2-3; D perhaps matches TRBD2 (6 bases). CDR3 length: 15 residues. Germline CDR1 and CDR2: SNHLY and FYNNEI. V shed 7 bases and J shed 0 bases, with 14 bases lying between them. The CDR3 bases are TGTGCCAGCAATGGTGCGGGGTCTAGCACAGATACGCAGTATTTT. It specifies CASNGAGSSTDTQYF.

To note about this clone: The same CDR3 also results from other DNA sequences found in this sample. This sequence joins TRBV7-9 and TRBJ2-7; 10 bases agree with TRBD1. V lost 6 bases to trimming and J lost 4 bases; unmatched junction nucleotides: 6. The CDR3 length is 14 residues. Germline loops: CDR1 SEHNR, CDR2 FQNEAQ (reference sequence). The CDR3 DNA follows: TGTGCCAGCAGTCCCGGGACAGGGGAATACGAGCAGTACTTC. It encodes CASSPGTGEYEQYF. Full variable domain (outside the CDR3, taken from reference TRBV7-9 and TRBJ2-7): DTGVSQNPRHKITKRGQNVTFRCDPISEHNRLYWYRQTLGQGPEFLTYFQNEAQLEKSRLLSDRFSAERPKGSFSTLEIQRTEQGDSAMYLCASSPGTGEYEQYFGPGTRLTVT.

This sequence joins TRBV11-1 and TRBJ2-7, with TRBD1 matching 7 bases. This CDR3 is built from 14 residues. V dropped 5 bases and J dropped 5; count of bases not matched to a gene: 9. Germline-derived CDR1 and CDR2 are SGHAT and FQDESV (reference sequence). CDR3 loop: CASSLTGVGHEQYF. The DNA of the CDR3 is TGTGCCAGCAGCCTCACAGGGGTCGGGCACGAGCAGTACTTC.

CDR3 loop: CASSIDSGSGGKLFF. The CDR3 DNA is TGTGCCAGTAGTATAGATTCGGGCAGCGGAGGAAAACTGTTTTTT. The V call is TRBV19, the J call TRBJ1-4; no reliable D call. Trimming cost V 0 bases and J 10 bases, with 15 bases left between them. Germline lookup yields CDR1 LNHDA and CDR2 SQIVND (reference sequence). This CDR3 is built from 15 residues.

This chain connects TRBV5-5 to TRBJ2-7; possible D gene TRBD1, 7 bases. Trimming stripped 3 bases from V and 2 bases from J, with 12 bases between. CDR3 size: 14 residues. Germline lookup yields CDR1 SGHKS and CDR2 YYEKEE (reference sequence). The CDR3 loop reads CASSSEGATYEQYF. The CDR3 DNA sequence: TGTGCCAGCAGCTCGGAGGGGGCGACCTACGAGCAGTACTTC. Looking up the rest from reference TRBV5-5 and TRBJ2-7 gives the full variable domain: DAGVTQSPTHLIKTRGQQVTLRCSPISGHKSVSWYQQVLGQGPQFIFQYYEKEERGRGNFPDRFSARQFPNYSSELNVNALLLGDSALYLCASSSEGATYEQYFGPGTRLTVT.

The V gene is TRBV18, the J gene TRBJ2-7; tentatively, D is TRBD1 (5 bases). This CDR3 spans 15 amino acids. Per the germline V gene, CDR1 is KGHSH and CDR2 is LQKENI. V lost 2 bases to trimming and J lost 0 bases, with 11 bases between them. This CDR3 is CASSPGQGLSYEQYF. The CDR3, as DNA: TGTGCCAGCTCACCAGGGCAGGGCCTCTCCTACGAGCAGTACTTC.

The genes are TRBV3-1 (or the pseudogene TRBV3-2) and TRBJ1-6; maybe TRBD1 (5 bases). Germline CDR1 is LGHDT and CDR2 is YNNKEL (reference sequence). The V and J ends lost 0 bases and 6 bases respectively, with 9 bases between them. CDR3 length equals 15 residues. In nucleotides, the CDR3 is TGTGCCAGCAGCCAAGAAGACAGAGTTAATTCACCCCTCCACTTT. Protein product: CASSQEDRVNSPLHF.

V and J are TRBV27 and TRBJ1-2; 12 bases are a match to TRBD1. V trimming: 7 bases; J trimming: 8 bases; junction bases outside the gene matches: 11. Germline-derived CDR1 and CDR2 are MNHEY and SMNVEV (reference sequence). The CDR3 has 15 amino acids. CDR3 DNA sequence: TGTGCCAGCACTTTTGCACGGGACAGGGGGCAAGGCTACACCTTC. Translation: CASTFARDRGQGYTF.

CDR3 amino acids: CASSPGVTDTQYF. As DNA, the CDR3 is TGTGCCAGCAGCCCGGGTGTTACAGATACGCAGTATTTT. V is TRBV9 and J is TRBJ2-3; D call uncertain. V gave up 4 bases and J gave up 3 bases, with 9 bases separating them. CDR1 SGDLS and CDR2 YYNGEE come from the germline V gene. There are 13 residues in the CDR3.

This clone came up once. The CDR3 spells CASSEEEVTANYGYTF. CDR3 coding DNA: TGTGCCAGCAGTGAAGAAGAGGTGACAGCTAACTATGGCTACACCTTC. The chain joins TRBV6-1 to TRBJ1-2; possibly TRBD1 for D (5 bases). The CDR3 is 16 residues long. Trimming stripped 1 base from V and 0 bases from J, with 12 bases between. Germline CDR1 is MNHNS and CDR2 is SASEGT.

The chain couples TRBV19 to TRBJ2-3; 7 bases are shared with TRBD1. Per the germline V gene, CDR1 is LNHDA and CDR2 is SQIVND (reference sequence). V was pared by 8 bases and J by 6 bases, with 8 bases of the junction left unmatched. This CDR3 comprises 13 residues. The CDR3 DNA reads TGTGCCAGTCTGGACAGGTTCAGGGATACGCAGTATTTT. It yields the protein CASLDRFRDTQYF.